Listed below are T cell receptor beta chains from one sample, sequenced in a study of early T cells in non-severe SARS-CoV-2 infection. MiXCR, applied by TCRdb to the 5' RACE reads, yields one record per CDR3 protein. The profile covers about 62,000 distinct CDR3 sequences, with roughly a tenth appearing a single time and 1.2% taken by the ten largest. The sample was whole blood. The receptors come from an adult who was a healthcare worker with PCR-confirmed SARS-CoV-2 infection or an uninfected control (not recorded which). Both conserved end residues are part of each CDR3. Each record gives: clone size, D gene, V gene, J gene, CDR3 DNA, CDR3 protein. The D gene is left open where the match is weak. Part of the rows lack a size; the others show once, few, many or a class for expanded clones.

>few|TRBD2|TRBV7-8|TRBJ2-3
TGTGCCAGTTCCTTAGCGGGGGGGCGGGCAGATACGCAGTATTTT
CASSLAGGRADTQYF
>few|.|TRBV2|TRBJ1-5
TGTGCCAGCAGTGCTGTGGACAGCGATTATAGCAATCAGCCCCAGCATTTT
CASSAVDSDYSNQPQHF
>many|.|TRBV11-2|TRBJ2-3
TGTGCCAGCAGCCGTCGATTCCGGGGGAACAGGCCTGCCCCAGATACGCAGTATTTT
CASSRRFRGNRPAPDTQYF
>.|.|TRBV18|TRBJ1-3
TGTGCCAGCTCACCTTCTCCGTCAGAGCACAACACCATATATTTT
CASSPSPSEHNTIYF
>few|.|TRBV4-1|TRBJ2-1
TGCGCCAGCAGCCAAGATCCACACTCCTACAATGAGCAGTTCTTC
CASSQDPHSYNEQFF
>.|.|TRBV25-1|TRBJ1-2
TGTGCCAGCAGTGATGAGGGACTTTATGGCTACACCTTC
CASSDEGLYGYTF
>few|.|TRBV12-3/TRBV12-4|TRBJ2-1
TGTGCCAGCAGTCCTCACCTACCTCGCGGGGGCCCCGTCCAGGACTACAATGAGCAGTTCTTC
CASSPHLPRGGPVQDYNEQFF
>.|.|TRBV6-1|TRBJ2-6
TGTGCCAGCCCCGGAGGGCCCCTCTCTGGGGCCAACGTCCTGACTTTC
CASPGGPLSGANVLTF
>many|.|TRBV9|TRBJ1-1
TGTGCCAGCAGCAAGGAACAGGGATCGGCTTTCTTT
CASSKEQGSAFF
>.|TRBD1|TRBV6-1|TRBJ1-1
TGTGCCAGCAGTGGGACAGGAGTCGCGAGTGCTTTCTTT
CASSGTGVASAFF
>.|TRBD2|TRBV5-1|TRBJ2-1
TGCGCCAGCAGCGGGGGACTAGTAGGCAATGAGCAGTTCTTC
CASSGGLVGNEQFF
>many|.|TRBV2|TRBJ2-1
TGTGCCAGCAGTGAAACTCCCAGCTCCTACAATGAGCAGTTCTTC
CASSETPSSYNEQFF
>many|.|TRBV5-1|TRBJ1-2
TGCGCCACCTCTCGGGACGGTGGGGAGCGTTATGGCTACACCTTC
CATSRDGGERYGYTF
>few|TRBD1|TRBV12-3/TRBV12-4|TRBJ1-1
TGTGCCAGCAGCCGACAGGGGTGGACTGAAGCTTTCTTT
CASSRQGWTEAFF
>.|.|TRBV27|TRBJ1-1
TGTGCCAGCAGTTTAGGCCCGAGGAAGAGCAGTACCGTAAATAGGAACACTGAAGCTTTCTTT
CASSLGPRKSSTVNRNTEAFF
>.|TRBD2|TRBV7-9|TRBJ2-3
TGTGCCAGCAGCTTCCGGACTAGCGGGGGCACAGATACGCAGTATTTT
CASSFRTSGGTDTQYF
>few|TRBD2|TRBV11-2|TRBJ2-5
TGTGCCAGCAGGGCTAGCGGGGGGTTTGTGACCCAGTACTTC
CASRASGGFVTQYF
>.|.|TRBV5-1|TRBJ2-2
TGCGCCAGCAGCTTGGGGGCATTTCGGGAGCTGTTTTTT
CASSLGAFRELFF
>many|.|TRBV3-1|TRBJ1-1
TGTGCCAGCAGCGGGGCAGCTGAAGCTTTCTTT
CASSGAAEAFF
>.|.|TRBV7-2|TRBJ1-2
TGTGCCAGCAGGCTTAGCCCGACGGCAGTCTATGGCTACACCTTC
CASRLSPTAVYGYTF
>many|.|TRBV6-6|TRBJ1-2
TGTGCCAGCAGTTACTCCCGGGACGGAGACGAGTATGGCTACACCTTC
CASSYSRDGDEYGYTF
>many|.|TRBV2|TRBJ1-6
TGTGCCAGCAGTCTGCTCGGACCCCTCCACTTT
CASSLLGPLHF
>.|TRBD1|TRBV20-1|TRBJ1-4
TGCAGTGCTAGAGATCACAGGGGGCGGGAAAAACTGTTTTTT
CSARDHRGREKLFF
>few|.|TRBV29-1|TRBJ1-4
TGCAGCGTTGGTCCGGTCGGGGATGAAAAACTGTTTTTT
CSVGPVGDEKLFF
>many|.|TRBV5-5|TRBJ1-5
TGTGCCAGCAGCTTGGGACATAGCAATCAGCCCCAGCATTTT
CASSLGHSNQPQHF
>.|.|TRBV5-4|TRBJ2-5
TGTGCCAGCAGCTCCCAACGGTCCCTCGATGGGAGGACCCAGTACTTC
CASSSQRSLDGRTQYF
>few|TRBD2|TRBV7-7|TRBJ2-2
TGTGCCAGCAGCGAACTAGCGGCGAACACCGGGGAGCTGTTTTTT
CASSELAANTGELFF
>few|TRBD1|TRBV29-1|TRBJ1-5
TGCAGCGTTGGGACAGGGGGTGGTCAGCCCCAGCATTTT
CSVGTGGGQPQHF
>many|.|TRBV6-5|TRBJ1-6
TGTGCCAGCAGTTCTACGATATTGGGGAATTCACCCCTCCACTTT
CASSSTILGNSPLHF
>.|TRBD1|TRBV7-9|TRBJ1-1
TGTGCCAGCAGCACCAGGACAGGGGGCGCAGGCACTGAAGCTTTCTTT
CASSTRTGGAGTEAFF
>many|.|TRBV6-1|TRBJ2-1
TGTGCCAGCAGTGAAGGAGGCGGGGTCACATCCTACAATGAGCAGTTCTTC
CASSEGGGVTSYNEQFF
>few|.|TRBV13|TRBJ2-1
TGTGCCAGCAGCTTAGGGGTGGAGGCTGGTTCTAAGACCTACAATGAGCAGTTCTTC
CASSLGVEAGSKTYNEQFF
>many|.|TRBV12-3/TRBV12-4|TRBJ2-1
TGTGCCAGCAGTCTATTGGGTGAGCAGTTCTTC
CASSLLGEQFF
>.|.|TRBV3-1|TRBJ1-1
TGTGCCAGCAGCCAAGATTGGGGCCAGGGAGGCACTGAAGCTTTCTTT
CASSQDWGQGGTEAFF
>.|.|TRBV12-3/TRBV12-4|TRBJ2-5
TGTGCCATCCCGACACGGGACCCGCAGAACCTTCCCAAAGAGACCCAGTACTTC
CAIPTRDPQNLPKETQYF
>.|TRBD1|TRBV30|TRBJ1-5
TGTGCCTGGAGTGTACCATATCGTGGGACAGATCAGCCCCAGCATTTT
CAWSVPYRGTDQPQHF
>few|.|TRBV7-8|TRBJ2-3
TGTGCCAGCAGCTTTGAGTCGTTGTTGGTAGGAGATACGCAGTATTTT
CASSFESLLVGDTQYF
>many|TRBD2|TRBV7-2|TRBJ2-3
TGTGCCAGCAGCTTAGTGACTAGCGCAGATACGCAGTATTTT
CASSLVTSADTQYF
>.|.|TRBV6-1|TRBJ2-3
TGTGCCAGCAGTGAAGCCCGACCCGGTACGCAGTATTTT
CASSEARPGTQYF
>.|.|TRBV5-4|TRBJ2-3
TGTGCCAGCAGCTTCGGGGAGCTTTCGGTTTTT
CASSFGELSVF
>few|.|TRBV3-1|TRBJ1-3
TGTGCCAGCAGCCCTGGATACTCTGGAAACACCATATATTTT
CASSPGYSGNTIYF
>.|.|TRBV6-1|TRBJ1-1
TGTGCCAGCAGTGCTACAGGGAAGAACACTGAAGCTTTCTTT
CASSATGKNTEAFF
>once|.|TRBV2|TRBJ1-1
TGTGCCAGCATCTCGTGGGCAGACACTGAAGCTTTCTTT
CASISWADTEAFF
>few|.|TRBV5-5|TRBJ2-1
TGTGCCAGCAGCCCGACCGGGTGGCAGGACGGCGATGAGCAGTTCTTC
CASSPTGWQDGDEQFF
>.|.|TRBV27|TRBJ2-3
TGTGCCAGCGTGAGTCGTTCTGCGAGCACAGATACGCAGTATTTT
CASVSRSASTDTQYF
>.|TRBD1|TRBV29-1|TRBJ1-1
TGCAGCGTTGCGACAGGGACGAACACTGAAGCTTTCTTT
CSVATGTNTEAFF
>few|TRBD2|TRBV2|TRBJ2-5
TGTGCCAGCAGTGAAGCGGGAGGGGACCAAGAGACCCAGTACTTC
CASSEAGGDQETQYF
>few|.|TRBV20-1|TRBJ1-1
TGCAGTGCTAGAGAAGGGACGGGTATGAACACTGAAGCTTTCTTT
CSAREGTGMNTEAFF
>.|TRBD1|TRBV14|TRBJ2-5
TGTGCCAGCAGCCCCGGGACAGGGGTGGAGACCCAGTACTTC
CASSPGTGVETQYF
>many|.|TRBV12-3/TRBV12-4|TRBJ1-5
TGTGCCAGCAGCTTTCAGGGACTAGGCAATCAGCCCCAGCATTTT
CASSFQGLGNQPQHF
>few|TRBD1|TRBV6-1|TRBJ2-2
TGTGCCAGCAGGGACAGGGGGATTCTGAACACCGGGGAGCTGTTTTTT
CASRDRGILNTGELFF
>.|.|TRBV12-3/TRBV12-4|TRBJ1-2
TGTGCCAGCAGTGATTTCCCGGGGGCCCCAGGCTATGGCTACACCTTC
CASSDFPGAPGYGYTF
>.|.|TRBV29-1|TRBJ1-5
TGCAGCGTCCTCACAGGGCCGGGGCCCCAGCATTTT
CSVLTGPGPQHF